Shown below are 23 T cell receptor beta chains from a single sample sequenced in a study of response to subunit inactivated influenza vaccine. MiXCR, run by TCRdb on the RT-PCR reads, gives a single entry per CDR3 protein. The table shows a few hundred thousand distinct CDR3 sequences, with around 13% occurring only once. This specimen was PBMCs from blood, taken less than 13 days after vaccination. The source is a man in his fifties who received an inactivated influenza vaccine.

The V call is TRBV6-1, the J call TRBJ2-2; the D is unclear. Germline V CDR1 and CDR2: MNHNS, SASEGT. V lost 6 bases and J lost 5, with 10 bases in between. There are 13 residues in the CDR3. CDR3 in amino acids: CASSQARTGELFF. CDR3 in DNA: TGTGCCAGCAGCCAAGCTAGAACCGGGGAGCTGTTTTTT.

This clonotype occurred many times. The V gene is TRBV5-6, the J gene TRBJ2-3; D is uncertain. Germline V gene lookup returns CDR1 SGHDT and CDR2 YYEEEE. The ends were cut back, 2 bases at V and 0 bases at J, with 10 bases in the middle. The CDR3 is 15 residues long. CDR3 coding DNA: TGTGCCAGCAGCTTTGTGGACGGTAGCACAGATACGCAGTATTTT. This sequence encodes CASSFVDGSTDTQYF.

This chain uses TRBV20-1 with TRBJ1-6, with D possibly TRBD1 on 5 matching bases. The CDR3 sequence is 14 residues long. The germline gives CDR1 DFQATT, CDR2 SNEGSKA (reference sequence). V shed 4 bases and J shed 9 bases, with 16 bases lying between them. The CDR3 reads CSAKGLLRSSPLHF. In DNA form, the CDR3 reads TGCAGTGCTAAGGGACTCCTTCGTAGTTCACCCCTCCACTTT.

The V call is TRBV9, the J call TRBJ1-2; possible D gene TRBD1, 6 bases. Deletions cut 0 bases from V and 0 bases from J, with 12 bases between. The germline V gene encodes CDR1 SGDLS and CDR2 YYNGEE. The CDR3 is 16 amino acids. CDR3 nucleotide sequence: TGTGCCAGCAGCGTAGGAGGACAGCCCACTAACTATGGCTACACCTTC. It yields the protein CASSVGGQPTNYGYTF.

The chain is built from TRBV3-1 and TRBJ1-2; D not resolved. CDR3 length: 13 residues. Germline values: CDR1 LGHDT, CDR2 YNNKEL (reference sequence). Trimming removed 1 base at V and 0 bases at J, with 3 bases between. CDR3 residues: CASSQATNYGYTF. CDR3 nucleotide sequence: TGTGCCAGCAGCCAAGCCACTAACTATGGCTACACCTTC.

The CDR3 loop reads CASSLRGFATNEKLFF. The CDR3 nucleotides are TGTGCCAGCAGCTTGAGGGGTTTCGCAACTAATGAAAAACTGTTTTTT. The chain recombines TRBV9 with TRBJ1-4; tentatively, D is TRBD1 (5 bases). Germline V gene data show CDR1 as SGDLS and CDR2 as YYNGEE. The CDR3 totals 16 residues. Trimming stripped 4 bases from V and 0 bases from J, with 13 bases between.

A remark on this clonotype: The CDR3 end shows no conserved phenylalanine or tryptophan, and so a read error is likely. In DNA form, the CDR3 reads TGCGCCAGCAGCTTGGCTGGAGGGGGCGCCTACAATGAGCAGTTCTGC. Translated: CASSLAGGGAYNEQFC. The rearrangement links TRBV5-1 to TRBJ2-1, with D possibly matching TRBD1 (7 bases). Trimming pared 0 bases from V and 2 bases from J, leaving 12 bases between. CDR1 SGHRS and CDR2 YFSETQ come from the germline V gene. The CDR3 totals 16 residues.

This clonotype was observed a handful of times. In DNA, the CDR3 is TGCAGTGTGAAGCAGGGTGCAGGCAATCAGCCCCAGCATTTT. Residues: CSVKQGAGNQPQHF. The chain links TRBV20-1 to TRBJ1-5, with D possibly matching TRBD1 (5 bases). CDR3 length: 14 residues. Germline loops: CDR1 DFQATT, CDR2 SNEGSKA (reference sequence). Trimming cost V 7 bases and J 2 bases, with 15 bases left between them.

This clonotype was seen at least ten times. In DNA form, the CDR3 reads TGTGCCAGCAGCCGGGACTCCTACGAGCAGTACTTC. This translates into CASSRDSYEQYF. The genes are TRBV12-3 or TRBV12-4 and TRBJ2-7; D might be TRBD2 (5 bases). V was trimmed by 6 bases and J by 0 bases, leaving 6 bases between them. CDR3 size: 12 residues.

The sample holds a few counts of this clonotype. The V gene is TRBV11-2, the J gene TRBJ2-1; TRBD2 agrees at 12 bases. This CDR3 comprises 17 residues. Germline loops: CDR1 SGHAT, CDR2 FQNNGV. J was trimmed by 4 bases and V by 5 bases; bases with no gene match: 9. CDR3 protein: CASSHRLAGVGYNEQFF. In nucleotides, the CDR3 is TGTGCCAGCAGCCACCGACTAGCGGGAGTCGGATACAATGAGCAGTTCTTC. Drawing the rest from reference TRBV11-2 and TRBJ2-1, the complete variable domain is EAGVAQSPRYKIIEKRQSVAFWCNPISGHATLYWYQQILGQGPKLLIQFQNNGVVDDSQLPKDRFSAERLKGVDSTLKIQPAKLEDSAVYLCASSHRLAGVGYNEQFFGPGTRLTVL.

This clonotype turned up a few times. The J gene is TRBJ2-7, the V gene TRBV20-1; weak D call: TRBD2 (6 bases). CDR1 and CDR2 from the germline V gene are DFQATT and SNEGSKA (reference sequence). The V gene lost 3 bases and the J gene lost 6 bases, with 15 bases spanning the gap. This CDR3 contains 13 residues. The CDR3 bases are TGCAGTGCTAGTCCACTAGCACCGGGCGAGCAGTACTTC. Protein sequence: CSASPLAPGEQYF.

The table lists this clonotype with a few counts. The chain couples TRBV20-1 to TRBJ1-1; no reliable D call. Germline CDR1 is DFQATT and CDR2 is SNEGSKA (reference sequence). The CDR3 spans 9 residues. V dropped 3 bases and J dropped 11 bases, with 7 bases sitting between them. The CDR3 region has the DNA TGCAGTGCTAGCGCGTGGGCTTTCTTT. It yields the protein CSASAWAFF.

The chain links TRBV10-3 to TRBJ1-4; D is uncertain. Germline V gives CDR1 ENHRY, CDR2 SYGVKD. V was cut by 10 bases and J by 8 bases, with 20 bases left in between. CDR3 length: 14 residues. The DNA for the CDR3 is TGTGCCACAAACCGCCAAGGGTTAGGGGAAAAACTGTTTTTT. This gives the protein CATNRQGLGEKLFF.

At least ten counts were recorded for this clonotype. The chain couples TRBV12-3 or TRBV12-4 to TRBJ1-1; tentatively, D is TRBD1 (5 bases). The ends were cut back, 3 bases at V and 2 bases at J, with 10 bases in the middle. This CDR3 spans 14 amino acids. Written as DNA, the CDR3 is TGTGCCAGCAGTTTGGGACTGCGAAACACTGAAGCTTTCTTT. Translation: CASSLGLRNTEAFF.

This clonotype is a singleton in its sample. The gene calls are TRBV20-1 and TRBJ2-1; D remains ambiguous. V dropped 0 bases and J dropped 10 bases, with 7 bases sitting between them. The CDR3 loop spans 11 amino acids. Germline CDR1 is DFQATT and CDR2 is SNEGSKA (reference sequence). Written as DNA, the CDR3 is TGCAGTGCTAGAGATTGGAAAGAGCAGTTCTTC. Encoded protein: CSARDWKEQFF.

A few counts support this clonotype. CDR3 in DNA: TGCGCCAGCAGCAAAGGACAGGCCGATAATGAAAAACTGTTTTTT. Its protein is CASSKGQADNEKLFF. The J gene is TRBJ1-4, the V gene TRBV5-1, with 7 bases aligning to TRBD1. The CDR3 contains 15 residues. The germline V gene has CDR1 SGHRS and CDR2 YFSETQ. V lost 4 bases, J lost 4 bases, and 7 bases stayed unmatched.

This chain connects TRBV20-1 to TRBJ2-7, with 9 bases fitting TRBD1. Germline V lookup: CDR1 DFQATT, CDR2 SNEGSKA (reference sequence). V lost 2 bases and J lost 6; bases outside the gene matches: 14. CDR3 size: 16 residues. CDR3 in amino acids: CSARSPVPGQGSEQYF. CDR3 bases: TGCAGTGCTAGATCCCCGGTCCCGGGACAGGGTTCCGAGCAGTACTTC.

A few counts support this clonotype. This rearrangement joins TRBV5-1 to TRBJ2-7, with 9 bases fitting TRBD1. V dropped 0 bases and J dropped 0; count of bases not matched to a gene: 7. There are 17 residues in the CDR3. The germline gives CDR1 SGHRS, CDR2 YFSETQ. The CDR3 nucleotides read TGCGCCAGCAGCTTGGGTATGGGACAGGGATTCTCCTACGAGCAGTACTTC. The encoded protein is CASSLGMGQGFSYEQYF.

The gene calls are TRBV12-3 or TRBV12-4 and TRBJ2-3, with TRBD1 matching 10 bases. There are 15 residues in the CDR3. The ends lost 6 bases at V and 1 base at J; junction bases unmatched: 4. The CDR3 nucleotides read TGTGCCAGCAGACCAGGGACAGGGGGCACAGATACGCAGTATTTT. This gives the protein CASRPGTGGTDTQYF.

The chain couples TRBV5-1 to TRBJ1-1; D is unclear. This CDR3 spans 13 amino acids. The ends were cut back, 6 bases at V and 1 base at J, with 10 bases in the middle. Per the germline V gene, CDR1 is SGHRS and CDR2 is YFSETQ. The CDR3 DNA reads as TGCGCCAGCACTCTGAATAGGAACACTGAAGCTTTCTTT. This codes for CASTLNRNTEAFF.

This clonotype was seen only a few times. As DNA, the CDR3 is TGCGCCAGCAGCTTACGAGGGGAAGTCGAGAGGACTGAAGCTTTCTTT. Translated: CASSLRGEVERTEAFF. The chain is built from TRBV5-1 and TRBJ1-1, with a possible D match to TRBD1 (5 bases). The V end lost 2 bases, the J end lost 5 bases, and 19 bases lay between the germline ends. The CDR3 runs to 16 residues. Germline loops: CDR1 SGHRS, CDR2 YFSETQ.

This clonotype was counted between two and nine times. The rearrangement joins TRBV12-3 or TRBV12-4 to TRBJ2-7, with D uncertain. The CDR3 runs to 14 residues. Trimming shortened V by 3 bases and J by 0 bases, and 9 bases separated the two germline ends. The CDR3 loop is CASSLTDRSYEQYF. As DNA, the CDR3 is TGTGCCAGCAGTTTGACGGACCGCTCCTACGAGCAGTACTTC.

This chain joins TRBV20-1 and TRBJ2-7, with 7 bases matching TRBD2. Per germline, CDR1 DFQATT and CDR2 SNEGSKA (reference sequence). V was pared by 2 bases and J by 2 bases, with 6 bases of the junction left unmatched. This CDR3 comprises 14 residues. CDR3 DNA: TGCAGTGCTAGACCAGCGGGATCCGCCTACGAGCAGTACTTC. Translated, it gives CSARPAGSAYEQYF.